This T cell receptor (beta chain) came from a study of blood T cell repertoires in COVID-19. Whole-study context: Some COVID-19 samples were acute and others convalescent; all came from the United States, Italy and Spain. T cells, B-cell-depleted T cells, or PBMCs provided the cDNA or gDNA that served as material.

In germline, CDR1 is MRHNA, CDR2 SNTAGT. This CDR3 contains 14 residues. With 4 bases removed from V and 2 bases from J, the gap between germline ends came to 12 bases. Authors' methods: The authors estimated nucleated cell counts from reference gene primer amplification. Sequencing used immunoSEQ multiplex PCR; TCRdb keeps in-frame clones, though not all of them. V and J calls plus clone size are reproduced from that table; the DNA served to infer D and trimming. The sample lists some 210,000 clones, around four fifths occurring once. This receptor was obtained from a woman in her 50s with active or convalescent COVID-19. The V and J genes are TRBV6-4 and TRBJ2-7; D might be TRBD2 (5 bases). Sequencing used peripheral blood. The CDR3, as DNA: TGTGCCAGCAGTGCGACCCACGGGGCCTACGAGCAGTACTTC. This gives the protein CASSATHGAYEQYF.